One sample yielded the 29 T cell receptor beta chains listed below, sequenced in a study of T cell repertoires in cytomegalovirus infection. TCRdb re-called the reads with MiXCR, one entry per CDR3 protein. Among approximately 390,000 distinct CDR3 sequences listed, about 35% were seen once. Their specific antigens are unknown. Sequences were derived from cultured PBMCs, sampled from culture after CMV antigen stimulation. Every receptor here comes from a human donor in good health (CMV status not recorded). Some clones in this sample may be carry-over from other donors' samples.

This rearrangement joins TRBV4-1 to TRBJ2-1; 9 nucleotides line up with TRBD2. Germline V gives CDR1 MGHRA, CDR2 YSYEKL. The CDR3 runs to 15 residues. Trimming removed 0 bases from V and 7 bases from J; junction bases left unmatched: 4. CDR3 bases: TGCGCCAGCAGCCAAGATGGACTAGCGATGAATGAGCAGTTCTTC. This gives the protein CASSQDGLAMNEQFF.

The rearrangement links TRBV12-3 or TRBV12-4 to TRBJ1-6, with TRBD1 as a possible D gene (5 bases). There are 14 residues in the CDR3. The V end lost 5 bases, the J end lost 6 bases, and 11 bases lay between the germline ends. The CDR3: CASSRGVFNSPLHF. The CDR3 DNA reads TGTGCCAGCAGTCGAGGGGTCTTTAATTCACCCCTCCACTTT.

This chain joins TRBV3-1 and TRBJ2-1; possibly TRBD1 for D (5 bases). Germline V CDR1 and CDR2: LGHDT, YNNKEL (reference sequence). The CDR3 sequence is 15 residues long. Deletions cut 1 base from V and 4 bases from J, with 11 bases between. The CDR3 sequence is CASSQVRTPYNEQFF. The CDR3 bases are TGTGCCAGCAGCCAAGTGAGGACACCGTACAATGAGCAGTTCTTC.

This sequence joins TRBV19 and TRBJ1-5; D call uncertain. This CDR3 region has 15 residues. CDR1 LNHDA and CDR2 SQIVND come from the germline V gene (reference sequence). V was pared by 7 bases and J by 3 bases, with 16 bases between. CDR3 sequence reads: CASKPKTNLNQPQHF. The CDR3 nucleotides are TGTGCCAGTAAGCCCAAAACAAATCTCAATCAGCCCCAGCATTTT.

The chain recombines TRBV30 with TRBJ1-4, with D tentatively TRBD1 (5 bases). The V gene's germline CDR1 is GTSNPN and CDR2 SVGIG (reference sequence). With 0 bases removed from V and 7 bases from J, the gap between germline ends came to 9 bases. This CDR3 is built from 13 residues. CDR3 nucleotide sequence: TGTGCCTGGAGTGTGAGAAGGGGTGAAAAACTGTTTTTT. Its protein product is CAWSVRRGEKLFF.

The CDR3 bases are TGTGCCAGCAGTGCTGGGACCGGTGCTTTCTTT. It is translated as CASSAGTGAFF. The rearrangement uses TRBV12-3 or TRBV12-4 and TRBJ1-1, with D perhaps TRBD1 (5 bases). V lost 5 bases and J lost 11, with 12 bases in between. The CDR3 extends over 11 amino acids.

V is TRBV19 and J is TRBJ1-1; the D is unclear. From germline, CDR1 is LNHDA and CDR2 SQIVND (reference sequence). CDR3 size: 13 residues. Trimming pared 1 base from V and 7 bases from J, leaving 10 bases between. CDR3 DNA: TGTGCCAGTAGTATAGCAGCGGTTAATGAAGCTTTCTTT. Protein sequence: CASSIAAVNEAFF.

V gene TRBV20-1 combines with J gene TRBJ1-4; TRBD1 might be the D (6 bases). V was shortened by 1 base and J by 8 bases, with 11 bases between the two germline ends. Looked up from germline, CDR1 is DFQATT and CDR2 is SNEGSKA (reference sequence). This CDR3 comprises 13 residues. CDR3 amino acids: CSARAGVWEKLFF. The CDR3 DNA is TGCAGTGCTAGAGCAGGGGTTTGGGAAAAACTGTTTTTT.

The chain links TRBV6-5 to TRBJ2-3; the match to TRBD2 covers 15 bases. Losses at the gene ends were 2 bases for V and 5 bases for J; bases not matched to a gene: 8. Per the germline V gene, CDR1 is MNHEY and CDR2 is SVGAGI. There are 18 residues in the CDR3. The CDR3 DNA reads TGTGCCAGCAGTTACACCTCCGGGACTAGCGGGAGGCAAGATACGCAGTATTTT. Protein sequence: CASSYTSGTSGRQDTQYF.

The V and J genes are TRBV11-2 and TRBJ2-3, with D tentatively TRBD2 (5 bases). Between the trimmed V and J ends, which lost 5 bases and 1 base, there was a span of 16 bases. There are 16 residues in the CDR3. CDR1 and CDR2 from the germline V gene are SGHAT and FQNNGV. CDR3 DNA: TGTGCCAGCAGCCCTCGGACTCGCCCGCGCACAGATACGCAGTATTTT. As protein: CASSPRTRPRTDTQYF.

V is TRBV25-1 and J is TRBJ1-6; 9 bases fit TRBD1. The V gene's germline CDR1 is MGHDK and CDR2 SYGVNS. V lost 3 bases to trimming and J lost 7 bases; unmatched junction nucleotides: 7. This CDR3 comprises 16 residues. The CDR3 loop is CASSDPTGQGNSPLHF. DNA of the CDR3: TGTGCCAGCAGTGATCCTACGGGACAGGGAAATTCACCCCTCCACTTT.

This chain links TRBV6-2 or TRBV6-3 with TRBJ2-1; 8 bases align to TRBD2. The V gene end was trimmed by 2 bases and the J gene end by 5 bases; junction bases not matched to a gene: 14. Germline CDR1 reads MNHEY; CDR2 reads SVGEGT. CDR3 size: 18 residues. The DNA of the CDR3 is TGTGCCAGCAGTTACCCCGAGGGGAGTAGCGGGAAGGACAATGAGCAGTTCTTC. Its protein product is CASSYPEGSSGKDNEQFF.

The CDR3 sequence: CASSQSGGAGQPQHF. In nucleotides, the CDR3 is TGTGCCAGCAGCCAATCTGGGGGGGCGGGTCAGCCCCAGCATTTT. The chain couples TRBV7-2 to TRBJ1-5, with TRBD1 as a possible D gene (6 bases). There are 15 residues in the CDR3. Trimming removed 5 bases at V and 6 bases at J, with 17 bases between. Germline-derived CDR1 and CDR2 are SGHTA and FQGNSA.

J is TRBJ2-4 and V is TRBV20-1; the match to TRBD1 covers 7 bases. V was pared by 6 bases and J by 4 bases, with 12 bases of the junction left unmatched. CDR1 and CDR2 from the germline V gene are DFQATT and SNEGSKA (reference sequence). The length of the CDR3 is 15 residues. CDR3 sequence: CSAIYNRGSKNIQYF. The DNA of the CDR3 is TGCAGTGCCATCTACAACAGGGGATCAAAAAACATTCAGTACTTC.

In this sample, this clonotype turned up a few times. The chain is built from TRBV27 and TRBJ1-2, with 9 bases fitting TRBD1. Germline lookup yields CDR1 MNHEY and CDR2 SMNVEV (reference sequence). There are 15 residues in the CDR3. After removal of 2 bases from V and 5 bases from J, the junction contained 6 bases not matched to a gene. The DNA for the CDR3 is TGTGCCAGCAGTTTACGGACAGGGGAGCGGTATGGCTACACCTTC. Translation gives CASSLRTGERYGYTF.

This clonotype was seen many times. This sequence joins TRBV7-2 and TRBJ2-3; D uncertain. This CDR3 has 16 residues. The ends were cut back, 1 base at V and 0 bases at J, with 11 bases in the middle. From germline, CDR1 is SGHTA and CDR2 FQGNSA. The DNA of the CDR3 is TGTGCCAGCAGCTTAGTGGGCGGATCTAGCACAGATACGCAGTATTTT. It codes for CASSLVGGSSTDTQYF.

This clonotype was detected many times. V usage is TRBV25-1 and J usage is TRBJ2-7; D remains ambiguous. The V gene lost 5 bases and the J gene lost 4 bases, with 15 bases spanning the gap. This CDR3 comprises 14 residues. Germline V gene lookup returns CDR1 MGHDK and CDR2 SYGVNS. Here the CDR3 reads CASSPQLQSYEQYF. The CDR3 region has the DNA TGTGCCAGCAGTCCTCAACTCCAGAGTTACGAGCAGTACTTC.

This clonotype was observed a few times. J is TRBJ1-4 and V is TRBV5-6; possibly TRBD1 for D (5 bases). V lost 2 bases to trimming and J lost 8 bases, with 16 bases between them. The germline CDR1 and CDR2 sequences are SGHDT and YYEEEE. The CDR3 runs 15 residues. CDR3 bases: TGTGCCAGCAGCTTACCGGGACGGGCTGACGAAAAACTGTTTTTT. Residues: CASSLPGRADEKLFF.

The chain employs TRBV7-3 and TRBJ2-3; D is perhaps TRBD2 (6 bases). The germline CDR1 and CDR2 sequences are SGHTA and FQGTGA. This CDR3 has 17 amino acids. V was trimmed by 6 bases and J by 2 bases, leaving 21 bases between them. This CDR3 reads CASSSIIGTRDTDTQYF. DNA of the CDR3: TGTGCCAGCAGTTCAATAATAGGGACGCGGGACACAGATACGCAGTATTTT.

There are a few counts of this clonotype. This sequence joins TRBV6-5 and TRBJ2-5; D unclear. The CDR3 sequence is 14 residues long. Germline V gives CDR1 MNHEY, CDR2 SVGAGI. Between the trimmed V and J ends, which lost 0 bases and 5 bases, there was a span of 10 bases. Written as DNA, the CDR3 is TGTGCCAGCAGTTACTCGGCCTTCCGGGAGACCCAGTACTTC. As protein: CASSYSAFRETQYF.

Note on this clonotype: The junction shows a germline mismatch at one end, possibly a read error. This rearrangement joins TRBV4-1 to TRBJ2-3; 13 bases match TRBD2. The CDR3 sequence is 16 residues long. Germline V gene data show CDR1 as MGHRA and CDR2 as YSYEKL. CDR3 sequence (DNA): TGTGCCAGTAGTCCTCGGACTAGCGGGAGTACAGATACGCAGTATTTT. Translating gives CASSPRTSGSTDTQYF.

This clonotype was counted between two and nine times. The chain has TRBV7-2 and TRBJ2-1; TRBD2 matches 12 bases. The CDR3 covers 15 residues. The germline gives CDR1 SGHTA, CDR2 FQGNSA. J lost 7 bases, V lost 6 bases, and 7 bases had no gene match. CDR3 in amino acids: CASRSGLAGGNEQFF. The CDR3, as DNA: TGTGCCAGCAGGTCGGGACTAGCGGGTGGGAATGAGCAGTTCTTC.

The J gene is TRBJ1-5, the V gene TRBV5-5; 7 nucleotides line up with TRBD1. The V segment lost 4 bases and the J segment 6 bases; nucleotides outside the gene matches: 13. From germline, CDR1 is SGHKS and CDR2 YYEKEE (reference sequence). The CDR3 sequence is 16 residues long. The CDR3 is CASSPEGATVSQPQHF. As DNA, the CDR3 is TGTGCCAGCAGCCCGGAGGGGGCCACAGTAAGTCAGCCCCAGCATTTT.

V and J are TRBV5-1 and TRBJ2-1, with D possibly called TRBD1 or TRBD2 (6 bases each). Trimming cost V 4 bases and J 7 bases, with 15 bases left between them. This CDR3 has 14 residues. CDR1 SGHRS and CDR2 YFSETQ come from the germline V gene. CDR3 protein: CASSTGAQGNEQFF. The CDR3 DNA reads TGCGCCAGCAGCACGGGAGCCCAGGGGAATGAGCAGTTCTTC.

The rearrangement links TRBV7-2 to TRBJ2-1; D might be TRBD2 (5 bases). This CDR3 comprises 17 residues. Trimming shortened V by 5 bases and J by 4 bases, and 21 bases separated the two germline ends. The V gene's germline CDR1 is SGHTA and CDR2 FQGNSA. DNA of the CDR3: TGTGCCAGCAGCCTCACTAGATTTCCACGGAGATACAATGAGCAGTTCTTC. It is translated as CASSLTRFPRRYNEQFF. The whole variable domain, filled in from reference TRBV7-2 and TRBJ2-1, reads GAGVSQSPSNKVTEKGKDVELRCDPISGHTALYWYRQSLGQGLEFLIYFQGNSAPDKSGLPSDRFSAERTGGSVSTLTIQRTQQEDSAVYLCASSLTRFPRRYNEQFFGPGTRLTVL.

This clonotype appeared many times. V usage is TRBV7-2 and J usage is TRBJ1-2; perhaps TRBD1 as D (5 bases). V was shortened by 3 bases and J by 3 bases, with 14 bases between the two germline ends. Germline V gene data show CDR1 as SGHTA and CDR2 as FQGNSA. The CDR3 is 15 amino acids. The CDR3 nucleotides are TGTGCCAGCAGCTTCCGGGGGGTGAATTACTATGGCTACACCTTC. Protein sequence: CASSFRGVNYYGYTF.

This clonotype appeared a few times. The chain uses TRBV7-9 and TRBJ1-1, with a tentative D call TRBD1 (5 bases). In germline, CDR1 is SEHNR, CDR2 FQNEAQ (reference sequence). V was shortened by 5 bases and J by 1 base, with 14 bases between the two germline ends. The CDR3 extends over 15 amino acids. Here the CDR3 DNA reads TGTGCCAGCAGCCCCCGAGACAGAGCGAACACTGAAGCTTTCTTT. Amino acids: CASSPRDRANTEAFF.

The genes are TRBV6-2 or TRBV6-3 and TRBJ2-7; TRBD1 agrees at 7 bases. With V trimmed by 2 bases and J by 5 bases, 6 bases remained unmatched. This CDR3 region has 14 residues. Germline V gene sequence: CDR1 MNHEY, CDR2 SVGEGT. CDR3 bases: TGTGCCAGCAGTTACCCCGCCAGGGGGAACGAGCAGTACTTC. Encoded protein: CASSYPARGNEQYF.

The V and J genes are TRBV20-1 and TRBJ2-3; TRBD2 matches at 8 bases. The CDR3 contains 13 residues. Germline V gene data show CDR1 as DFQATT and CDR2 as SNEGSKA (reference sequence). The J segment lost 5 bases and the V segment lost 8 bases, leaving 9 bases of the junction unmatched. This chain's CDR3 is CSSRAGAGDTQYF. The CDR3 nucleotides read TGCAGTTCTCGAGCGGGAGCGGGAGATACGCAGTATTTT.